The source of this TCR beta chain is a study of metastatic and nonmetastatic thyroid tumors. The overall study: Repertoire comparisons spanned blood and tumor or nodule tissue from malignant and benign thyroid patients.

Patients underwent thyroid surgery, and none had received any treatment before it. Study observations and caveats: Significantly greater TCR beta diversity was reportedly found in malignant thyroid tumors than in benign nodules (in blood and tumor).

Of note for this clone: As yet, its antigen is unknown.

In the original processing: Clinicopathological groups of papillary thyroid cancer showed CDR3 differences that were used to build a distant-metastasis classifier. TCRdb re-clonotyped the PCR reads through MiXCR. The V and J calls, along with clone size, are taken from TCRdb and not from the paper's own processing. This table has 15,000 or so clones, 9% to 14% appearing once. This CDR3 contains 16 residues. Trimming removed 1 base at V and 1 base at J, with 11 bases between. Germline V gene data show CDR1 as MNHNS and CDR2 as SASEGT. The TCR originated in a female donor with papillary thyroid cancer or a benign thyroid nodule (not recorded which). Some clones in this sample may be carry-over from other donors' samples. What was sequenced was blood. The V gene is TRBV6-1, the J gene TRBJ1-5; no definite D call. The CDR3: CASSEEALVSNQPQHF. The CDR3 DNA sequence: TGTGCCAGCAGTGAAGAAGCCTTGGTGAGCAATCAGCCCCAGCATTTT.